The entry below gives a single T cell receptor (beta chain) sequence along with its context. This entry is derived from a study of blood T cell repertoires in COVID-19. Original analysis: Amplification of reference gene primers provided the estimated nucleated cell counts. Repertoires were generated with immunoSEQ multiplex PCR, while TCRdb's copy carries only in-frame clones and drops some. That table gives V, J and clone size, and the DNA gave D and trimming. In the table there are a few hundred thousand clones, around 80% of which are singletons. CDR1 LNHDA and CDR2 SQIVND come from the germline V gene (reference sequence). This CDR3 has 15 residues. The V end was cut by 3 bases, the J end by 4 bases, with 13 bases between.

Sequenced sample: PBMCs or T cells enriched from blood (not recorded which). The source of this sequence is a man younger than 40 with acute COVID-19. The chain is built from TRBV19 and TRBJ1-5; possible D gene TRBD1, 5 bases. The CDR3 DNA reads TGTGCCAGTAGTATCTATGACAGACGAAATCAGCCCCAGCATTTT. The encoded protein is CASSIYDRRNQPQHF.